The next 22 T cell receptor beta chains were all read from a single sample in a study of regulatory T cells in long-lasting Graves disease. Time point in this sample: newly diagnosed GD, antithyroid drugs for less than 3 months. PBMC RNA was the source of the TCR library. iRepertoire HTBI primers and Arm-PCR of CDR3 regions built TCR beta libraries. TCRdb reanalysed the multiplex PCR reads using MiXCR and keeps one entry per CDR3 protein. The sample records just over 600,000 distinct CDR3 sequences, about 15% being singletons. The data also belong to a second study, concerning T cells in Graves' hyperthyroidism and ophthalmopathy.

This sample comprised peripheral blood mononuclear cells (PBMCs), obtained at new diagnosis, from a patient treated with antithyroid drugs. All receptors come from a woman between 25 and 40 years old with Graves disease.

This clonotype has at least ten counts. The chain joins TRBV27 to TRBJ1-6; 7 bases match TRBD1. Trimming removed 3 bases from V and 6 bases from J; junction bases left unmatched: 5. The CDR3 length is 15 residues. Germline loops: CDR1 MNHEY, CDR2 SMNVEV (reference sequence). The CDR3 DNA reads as TGTGCCAGCAGTTTCTCCGGGACAGCTAATTCACCCCTCCACTTT. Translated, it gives CASSFSGTANSPLHF.

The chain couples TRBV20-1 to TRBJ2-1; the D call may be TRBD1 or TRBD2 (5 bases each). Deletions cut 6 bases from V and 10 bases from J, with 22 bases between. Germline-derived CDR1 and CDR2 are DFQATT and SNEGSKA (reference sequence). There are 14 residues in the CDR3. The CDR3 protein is CSARIRDEKREQFF. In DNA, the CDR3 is TGCAGTGCCCGGATCCGGGACGAGAAAAGGGAGCAGTTCTTC.

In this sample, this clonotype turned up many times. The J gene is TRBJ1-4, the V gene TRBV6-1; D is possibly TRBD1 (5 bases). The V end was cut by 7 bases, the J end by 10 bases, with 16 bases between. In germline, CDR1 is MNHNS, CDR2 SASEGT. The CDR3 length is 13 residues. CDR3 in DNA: TGTGCCAGCACAGTAGGTGCGGGGGGAAAACTGTTTTTT. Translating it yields CASTVGAGGKLFF.

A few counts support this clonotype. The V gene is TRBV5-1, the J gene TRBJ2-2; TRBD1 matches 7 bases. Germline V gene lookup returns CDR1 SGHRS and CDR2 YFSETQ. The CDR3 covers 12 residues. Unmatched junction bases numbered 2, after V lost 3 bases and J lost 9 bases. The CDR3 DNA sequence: TGCGCCAGCAGCTGGACAGGCCGGGAGCTGTTTTTT. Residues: CASSWTGRELFF. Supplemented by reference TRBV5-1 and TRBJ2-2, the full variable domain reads KAGVTQTPRYLIKTRGQQVTLSCSPISGHRSVSWYQQTPGQGLQFLFEYFSETQRNKGNFPGRFSGRQFSNSRSEMNVSTLELGDSALYLCASSWTGRELFFGEGSRLTVL.

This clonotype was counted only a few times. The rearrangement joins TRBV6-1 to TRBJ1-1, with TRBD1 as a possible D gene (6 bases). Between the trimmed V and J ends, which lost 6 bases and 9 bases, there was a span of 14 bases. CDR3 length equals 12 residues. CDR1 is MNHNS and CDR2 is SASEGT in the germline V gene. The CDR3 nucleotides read TGTGCCAGCAGGGGGGGGGGCGCAAAAGCTTTCTTT. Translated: CASRGGGAKAFF.

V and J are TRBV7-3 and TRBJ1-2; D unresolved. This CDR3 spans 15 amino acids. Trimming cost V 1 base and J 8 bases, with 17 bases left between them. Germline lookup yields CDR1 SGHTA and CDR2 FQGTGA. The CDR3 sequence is CASSLSSWTSEGYTF. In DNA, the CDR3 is TGTGCCAGCAGCTTAAGCAGCTGGACTTCGGAAGGCTACACCTTC. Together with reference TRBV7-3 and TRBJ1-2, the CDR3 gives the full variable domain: GAGVSQTPSNKVTEKGKYVELRCDPISGHTALYWYRQSLGQGPEFLIYFQGTGAADDSGLPNDRFFAVRPEGSVSTLKIQRTERGDSAVYLCASSLSSWTSEGYTFGSGTRLTVV.

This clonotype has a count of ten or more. CDR3 region: CASSFAGRGPEAFF. In DNA form, the CDR3 reads TGTGCCAGCAGTTTCGCCGGCAGGGGCCCTGAAGCTTTCTTT. V is TRBV14 and J is TRBJ1-1; D possibly corresponds to TRBD1 (6 bases). CDR3 size: 14 residues. Trimming took off 6 bases at V and 6 bases at J, with 17 bases between the two ends. Germline values: CDR1 SGHDN, CDR2 FVKESK. Complete variable domain (other parts from reference TRBV14 and TRBJ1-1): EAGVTQFPSHSVIEKGQTVTLRCDPISGHDNLYWYRRVMGKEIKFLLHFVKESKQDESGMPNNRFLAERTGGTYSTLKVQPAELEDSGVYFCASSFAGRGPEAFFGQGTRLTVV.

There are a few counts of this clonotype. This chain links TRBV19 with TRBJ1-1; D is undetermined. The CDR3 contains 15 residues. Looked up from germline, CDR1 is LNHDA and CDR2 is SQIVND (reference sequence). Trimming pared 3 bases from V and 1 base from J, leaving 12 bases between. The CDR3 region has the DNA TGTGCCAGTAGTATGGTGAAGGTTTCGAACACTGAAGCTTTCTTT. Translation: CASSMVKVSNTEAFF.

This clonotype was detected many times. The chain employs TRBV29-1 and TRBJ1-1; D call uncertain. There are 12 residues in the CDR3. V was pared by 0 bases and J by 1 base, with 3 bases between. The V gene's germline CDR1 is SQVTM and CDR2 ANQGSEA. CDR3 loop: CSVEEGNTEAFF. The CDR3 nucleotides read TGCAGCGTTGAAGAGGGGAACACTGAAGCTTTCTTT.

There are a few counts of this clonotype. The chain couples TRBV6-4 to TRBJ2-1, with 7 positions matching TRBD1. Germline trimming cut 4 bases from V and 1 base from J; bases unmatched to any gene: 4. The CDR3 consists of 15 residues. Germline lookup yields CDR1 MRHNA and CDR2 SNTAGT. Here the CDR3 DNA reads TGTGCCAGCAGTGTAGGCAGGGGGTCCTACAATGAGCAGTTCTTC. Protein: CASSVGRGSYNEQFF.

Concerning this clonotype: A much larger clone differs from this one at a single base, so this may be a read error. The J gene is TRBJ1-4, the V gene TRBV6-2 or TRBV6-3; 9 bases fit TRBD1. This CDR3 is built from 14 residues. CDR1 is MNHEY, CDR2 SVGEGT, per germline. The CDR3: CVSSYEGQGRKLFF. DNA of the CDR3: TGTGTCAGCAGTTACGAGGGACAGGGTAGGAAACTGTTTTTT.

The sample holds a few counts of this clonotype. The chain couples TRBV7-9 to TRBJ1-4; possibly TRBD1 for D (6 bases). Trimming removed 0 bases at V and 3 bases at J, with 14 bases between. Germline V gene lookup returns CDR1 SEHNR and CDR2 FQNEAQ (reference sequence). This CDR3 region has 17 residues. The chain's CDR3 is CASSLALDSRSNEKLFF. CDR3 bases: TGTGCCAGCAGCTTAGCACTGGACAGCAGATCTAATGAAAAACTGTTTTTT.

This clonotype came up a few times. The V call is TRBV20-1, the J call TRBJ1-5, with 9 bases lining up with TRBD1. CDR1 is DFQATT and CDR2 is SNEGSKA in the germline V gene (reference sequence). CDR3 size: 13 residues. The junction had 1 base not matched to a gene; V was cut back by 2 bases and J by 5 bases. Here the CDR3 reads CSARRQGDQPQHF. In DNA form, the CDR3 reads TGCAGTGCTAGACGACAGGGGGATCAGCCCCAGCATTTT.

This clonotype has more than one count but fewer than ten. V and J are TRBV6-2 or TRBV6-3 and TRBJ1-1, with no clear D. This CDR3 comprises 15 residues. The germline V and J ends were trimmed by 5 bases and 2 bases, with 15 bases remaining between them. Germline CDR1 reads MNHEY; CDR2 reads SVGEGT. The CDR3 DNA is TGTGCCAGCAGTGTTCGACTGACACGAAACACTGAAGCTTTCTTT. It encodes CASSVRLTRNTEAFF.

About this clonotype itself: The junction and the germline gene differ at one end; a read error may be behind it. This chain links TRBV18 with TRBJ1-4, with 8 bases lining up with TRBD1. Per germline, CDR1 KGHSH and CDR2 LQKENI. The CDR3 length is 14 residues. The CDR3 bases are TGTGCCAGCCCACCTGGACAGGGATATGAAAAACTGTTTTTT. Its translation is CASPPGQGYEKLFF.

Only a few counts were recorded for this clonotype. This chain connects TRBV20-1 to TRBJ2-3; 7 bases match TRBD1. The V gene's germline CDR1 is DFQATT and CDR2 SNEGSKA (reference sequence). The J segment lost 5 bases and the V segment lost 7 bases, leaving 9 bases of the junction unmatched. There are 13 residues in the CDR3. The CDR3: CSGDSPLGDTQYF. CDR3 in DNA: TGCAGTGGGGACAGTCCTTTGGGAGATACGCAGTATTTT.

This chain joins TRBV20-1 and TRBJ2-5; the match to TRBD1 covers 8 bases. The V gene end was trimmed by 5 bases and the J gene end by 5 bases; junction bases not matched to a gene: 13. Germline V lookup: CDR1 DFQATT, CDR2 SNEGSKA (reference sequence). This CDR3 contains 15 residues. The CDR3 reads CSAEGGQGASETQYF. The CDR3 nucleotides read TGCAGTGCTGAAGGCGGACAGGGAGCGTCGGAGACCCAGTACTTC.

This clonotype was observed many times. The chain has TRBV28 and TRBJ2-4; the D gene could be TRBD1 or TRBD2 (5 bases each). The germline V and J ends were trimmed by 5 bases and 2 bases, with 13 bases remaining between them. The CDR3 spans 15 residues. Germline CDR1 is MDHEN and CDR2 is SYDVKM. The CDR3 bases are TGTGCCAGCAGTGTTTCCGGGGCTTCCAAAAACATTCAGTACTTC. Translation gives CASSVSGASKNIQYF.

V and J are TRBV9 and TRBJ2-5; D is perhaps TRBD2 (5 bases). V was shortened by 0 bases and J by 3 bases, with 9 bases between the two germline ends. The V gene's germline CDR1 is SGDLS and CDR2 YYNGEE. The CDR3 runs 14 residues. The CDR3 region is CASSVAPGEETQYF. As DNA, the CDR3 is TGTGCCAGCAGCGTAGCCCCCGGGGAAGAGACCCAGTACTTC.

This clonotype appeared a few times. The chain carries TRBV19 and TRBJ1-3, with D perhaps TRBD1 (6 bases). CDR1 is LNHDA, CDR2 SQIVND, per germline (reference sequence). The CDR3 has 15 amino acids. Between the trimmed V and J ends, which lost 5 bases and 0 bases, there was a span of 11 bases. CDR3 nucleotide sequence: TGTGCCAGTAGTCGTGACAGGAGCTCTGGAAACACCATATATTTT. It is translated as CASSRDRSSGNTIYF.

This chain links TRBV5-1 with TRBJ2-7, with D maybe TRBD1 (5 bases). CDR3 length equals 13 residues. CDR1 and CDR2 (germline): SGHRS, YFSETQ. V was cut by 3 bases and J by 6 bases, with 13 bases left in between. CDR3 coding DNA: TGCGCCAGCAGCTCAGGGTGGGGTGGCGAGCAGTACTTC. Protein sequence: CASSSGWGGEQYF.

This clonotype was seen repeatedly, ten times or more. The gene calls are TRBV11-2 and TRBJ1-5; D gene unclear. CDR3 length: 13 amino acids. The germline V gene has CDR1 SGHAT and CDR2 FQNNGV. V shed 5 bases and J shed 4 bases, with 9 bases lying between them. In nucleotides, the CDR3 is TGTGCCAGCAGCCGAGATACGAATCAGCCCCAGCATTTT. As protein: CASSRDTNQPQHF.